This is a list of T cell receptor beta chains from one sample in a study of response to subunit inactivated influenza vaccine. MiXCR, run by TCRdb on the RT-PCR reads, gives a single entry per CDR3 protein. In the table there are 700,000 to 900,000 distinct CDR3 sequences, about 20% of which are singletons. The sample in question was PBMCs from blood, obtained 4 to 6 days after vaccination. Every receptor here comes from a middle-aged man who received an inactivated influenza vaccine. Each CDR3 is given with its conserved first and last residue. Each record gives: clone size, J gene, CDR3 length, D gene, V gene, CDR3 protein, CDR3 DNA. A D gene is named only where the DNA matches it firmly. Some rows have no size entry. The others give once, few or many, or a class for an expanded clone.

few,TRBJ2-7,14,NA,TRBV5-1,CASSARDTGYEQYF,TGCGCCAGCAGCGCCCGGGACACGGGCTACGAGCAGTACTTC
many,TRBJ1-1,10,NA,TRBV5-4,CASSLAEAFF,TGTGCCAGCAGCTTGGCCGAAGCTTTCTTT
NA,TRBJ2-2,12,TRBD2,TRBV7-2,CASSRLAGELFF,TGTGCCAGCAGTAGACTAGCTGGGGAGCTGTTTTTT
few,TRBJ2-3,16,NA,TRBV7-3,CASSRGGPGNIDTQYF,TGTGCCAGCAGCAGAGGTGGACCCGGGAATATAGATACGCAGTATTTT
NA,TRBJ1-5,15,NA,TRBV24-1,CATSDLGRSNQPQHF,TGTGCCACCAGTGACTTGGGACGGAGCAATCAGCCCCAGCATTTT
few,TRBJ2-7,17,TRBD2,TRBV12-3/TRBV12-4,CAFSLTGLARGSYEQYF,TGTGCCTTCAGTTTGACGGGACTAGCGAGGGGCTCCTACGAGCAGTACTTC
NA,TRBJ2-1,19,TRBD2,TRBV15,CATSRDFLTSGGALDEQFF,TGTGCCACCAGCAGAGATTTCTTAACTAGCGGGGGGGCCCTTGATGAGCAGTTCTTC
NA,TRBJ2-5,14,NA,TRBV7-8,CASSKGSDQETQYF,TGTGCCAGCAGCAAGGGGTCGGACCAAGAGACCCAGTACTTC
few,TRBJ2-6,18,NA,TRBV6-2/TRBV6-3,CASSYSYSRGSGANVLTF,TGTGCCAGCAGTTACTCGTACTCCCGAGGGTCGGGGGCCAACGTCCTGACTTTC
NA,TRBJ2-2,12,NA,TRBV29-1,CSVAGAAGELFF,TGCAGCGTTGCAGGGGCGGCCGGGGAGCTGTTTTTT
many,TRBJ2-3,17,TRBD2,TRBV5-4,CASSLVGTGGRTDTQYF,TGTGCCAGCAGCTTGGTGGGGACGGGGGGGCGCACAGATACGCAGTATTTT
NA,TRBJ2-7,15,TRBD1,TRBV27,CASRRTGQGVYEQYF,TGTGCCAGCAGACGGACGGGACAGGGGGTTTACGAGCAGTACTTC
many,TRBJ2-2,12,NA,TRBV14,CASSPYSGELFF,TGTGCCAGCAGCCCTTACAGCGGGGAGCTGTTTTTT
few,TRBJ2-3,13,NA,TRBV6-1,CASRGTWSDTQYF,TGTGCCAGCAGAGGTACCTGGTCAGATACGCAGTATTTT
NA,TRBJ1-4,15,TRBD1,TRBV7-3,CASSRMDRFNEKLFF,TGTGCCAGCAGCAGAATGGACAGGTTTAATGAAAAACTGTTTTTT
few,TRBJ1-5,13,NA,TRBV7-2,CASSLQQNQPQHF,TGTGCCAGCAGCTTACAACAGAATCAGCCCCAGCATTTT
NA,TRBJ2-7,15,NA,TRBV15,CATGRKTGLSYEQYF,TGTGCCACCGGCAGGAAAACAGGGTTATCCTACGAGCAGTACTTC
few,TRBJ2-5,15,NA,TRBV6-1,CASDGQGYSRETQYF,TGTGCCAGCGATGGTCAGGGGTATAGTAGAGAGACCCAGTACTTC
NA,TRBJ2-7,14,NA,TRBV7-2,CASSLVTGYGEQYF,TGTGCCAGCAGCTTAGTTACAGGCTATGGCGAGCAGTACTTC
NA,TRBJ2-3,16,TRBD2,TRBV12-3/TRBV12-4,CASRRTSGRRTDTQYF,TGTGCCAGCAGAAGGACTAGCGGGAGGAGAACAGATACGCAGTATTTT
many,TRBJ2-5,15,TRBD2,TRBV3-1,CASSQASGAQETQYF,TGTGCCAGCAGCCAAGCTAGCGGGGCCCAAGAGACCCAGTACTTC
NA,TRBJ2-1,12,NA,TRBV27,CASSSAHNEQFF,TGTGCCAGCAGTTCAGCCCACAATGAGCAGTTCTTC
NA,TRBJ1-5,13,NA,TRBV30,CASGGGANQPQHF,TGTGCCTCGGGTGGCGGGGCCAATCAGCCCCAGCATTTT
many,TRBJ1-2,15,NA,TRBV12-3/TRBV12-4,CASSQDEQATYGYTF,TGTGCCAGCAGTCAGGATGAACAGGCCACCTATGGCTACACCTTC
few,TRBJ1-3,11,NA,TRBV6-2/TRBV6-3,CASRSQDTIYF,TGTGCCAGCCGATCCCAGGACACCATATATTTT
few,TRBJ2-5,15,NA,TRBV5-5,CASSLEHIPRETQYF,TGTGCCAGCAGCTTGGAACACATCCCGAGGGAGACCCAGTACTTC
NA,TRBJ2-1,15,NA,TRBV11-2,CASSPRWASYNEQFF,TGTGCCAGCAGCCCCCGATGGGCCTCCTACAATGAGCAGTTCTTC
few,TRBJ2-3,17,TRBD2,TRBV5-1,CASSERTSGGATDTQYF,TGCGCCAGCAGCGAACGGACTAGCGGGGGAGCTACAGATACGCAGTATTTT